Below are 19 T cell receptor beta chains sequenced from a single sample in a study of blood T cell repertoires in COVID-19. The protocol was immunoSEQ multiplex PCR, while the TCRdb copy is restricted to in-frame clones and leaves out a portion. The sample has about 180,000 clones, roughly four fifths seen once; the top ten hold roughly 7.5%. Sequenced: peripheral blood. These receptors were taken from a woman aged 70 to 79 with COVID-19, enrolled during active disease.

This chain connects TRBV19 to TRBJ1-4; D is possibly TRBD1 (5 bases). The length of the CDR3 is 16 residues. V lost 5 bases and J 0 bases, leaving 13 bases between the germline ends. CDR1 and CDR2 from the germline V gene are LNHDA and SQIVND (reference sequence). The CDR3 nucleotides read TGTGCCAGTAGTTCCAGGGATGCGGCAACTAATGAAAAACTGTTTTTT. The encoded protein is CASSSRDAATNEKLFF. Variable domain in full (rest from reference TRBV19 and TRBJ1-4): DGGITQSPKYLFRKEGQNVTLSCEQNLNHDAMYWYRQDPGQGLRLIYYSQIVNDFQKGDIAEGYSVSREKKESFPLTVTSAQKNPTAFYLCASSSRDAATNEKLFFGSGTQLSVL.

The V and J genes are TRBV3-1 (or the pseudogene TRBV3-2) and TRBJ2-7; D uncertain. The germline V gene encodes CDR1 LGHDT and CDR2 YNNKEL (reference sequence). The germline V and J ends were trimmed by 4 bases and 2 bases, with 15 bases remaining between them. The CDR3 totals 15 residues. CDR3 in amino acids: CASSPAGVRTYEQYF. For the CDR3, the DNA is TGTGCCAGCAGCCCAGCAGGCGTACGGACCTACGAGCAGTACTTC.

The chain combines TRBV6-2 or TRBV6-3 with TRBJ1-5; 11 nucleotides align to TRBD1. The CDR3 extends over 19 amino acids. With V trimmed by 5 bases and J by 3 bases, 15 bases remained unmatched. Per the germline V gene, CDR1 is MNHEY and CDR2 is SVGEGT. CDR3 residues: CASSPWGQGGSGINQPQHF. CDR3 coding DNA: TGTGCCAGCAGTCCATGGGGACAGGGGGGTTCTGGGATCAATCAGCCCCAGCATTTT.

The chain links TRBV19 to TRBJ2-1; 11 nucleotides align to TRBD2. With 4 bases clipped from V and 2 bases from J, the junction kept 13 bases outside the gene matches. This CDR3 is 19 amino acids long. The germline gives CDR1 LNHDA, CDR2 SQIVND (reference sequence). In nucleotides, the CDR3 is TGTGCCAGTAGTAGGAGGAGGGGGCTAGCGGGAGGTACCTACAATGAGCAGTTCTTC. This translates into CASSRRRGLAGGTYNEQFF.

This sequence joins TRBV5-1 and TRBJ2-5; 12 bases agree with TRBD2. With 5 bases clipped from V and 4 bases from J, the junction kept 3 bases outside the gene matches. The CDR3 consists of 14 residues. The germline gives CDR1 SGHRS, CDR2 YFSETQ. CDR3 coding DNA: TGCGCCAGCAGAGCGACTAGCGGGAGAGAGACCCAGTACTTC. It codes for CASRATSGRETQYF.

V is TRBV7-7 and J is TRBJ2-2; D call uncertain. The CDR3 totals 17 residues. In germline, CDR1 is SSHAT, CDR2 FNYEAQ (reference sequence). V was shortened by 1 base and J by 0 bases, with 12 bases between the two germline ends. Written as DNA, the CDR3 is TGTGCCAGCAGCTTAGTTGTTCGCGGCGCGAACACCGGGGAGCTGTTTTTT. It yields the protein CASSLVVRGANTGELFF.

The J gene is TRBJ2-7, the V gene TRBV21-1; the table calls TRBD2, which could not be checked here. TRBV21-1 is a known pseudogene. The CDR3 is made up of 14 amino acids. The DNA of the CDR3 is TGTGCCAGCAGCATGACTAGCGGCCCCGACGAGCAGTACTTC. Protein: CASSMTSGPDEQYF.

Only one count was recorded for this clone. V usage is TRBV7-9 and J usage is TRBJ2-6, with 7 nucleotides matching TRBD1. CDR3 length: 18 residues. The germline gives CDR1 SEHNR, CDR2 FQNEAQ (reference sequence). Trimming removed 2 bases from V and 2 bases from J; junction bases left unmatched: 9. The CDR3 bases are TGTGCCAGCAGCTTACAAGCCGCCACAGGGGCTGGGGCCAACGTCCTGACTTTC. This codes for CASSLQAATGAGANVLTF.

The chain links TRBV12-5 to TRBJ2-2, with 11 nucleotides matching TRBD2. With V trimmed by 1 base and J by 4 bases, 20 bases remained unmatched. The length of the CDR3 is 22 residues. Germline CDR1 reads LGHNT; CDR2 reads FRNRAP. CDR3 amino acids: CASGLARGGFPSGRLTTGELFF. The CDR3 bases are TGTGCTAGTGGTTTGGCCCGGGGGGGGTTTCCTAGCGGGAGGTTAACCACCGGGGAGCTGTTTTTT.

V gene TRBV28 combines with J gene TRBJ1-2, with TRBD1 matching 8 bases. Germline CDR1 MDHEN, CDR2 SYDVKM. The CDR3 covers 15 residues. Trimming took 6 bases from V and 3 from J; bases not matched to a gene: 9. The CDR3 protein is CASRLIGTGDYGYTF. The DNA of the CDR3 is TGTGCCAGCAGGCTGATCGGGACAGGAGACTATGGCTACACCTTC.

The CDR3 DNA is TGTGCCAGCAGCTTTGGGGCCGTAACTAGCACAGATACGCAGTATTTT. This sequence encodes CASSFGAVTSTDTQYF. The chain is built from TRBV7-8 and TRBJ2-3; possible D gene TRBD1, 5 bases. The CDR3 has 16 amino acids. Germline CDR1 SGHVS, CDR2 FQNEAQ. Deletions cut 3 bases from V and 0 bases from J, with 13 bases between.

This rearrangement joins TRBV11-2 to TRBJ1-6; D is unclear. Deletions cut 4 bases from V and 9 bases from J, with 16 bases between. The CDR3 is 15 residues long. Germline assignment: CDR1 SGHAT and CDR2 FQNNGV. The CDR3 region has the DNA TGTGCCAGCAGCTCCTACTCGGGGTCGGCTTCACCCCTCCACTTT. Translating gives CASSSYSGSASPLHF.

The V call is TRBV6-6, the J call TRBJ2-1, with a possible D match to TRBD2 (6 bases). Germline V lookup: CDR1 MNHNY, CDR2 SVGAGI (reference sequence). The CDR3 extends over 16 amino acids. V was clipped by 2 bases and J by 4 bases, with 15 bases between them. The CDR3 protein is CASSYGGQGRYNEQFF. Here the CDR3 DNA reads TGTGCCAGCAGTTACGGAGGGCAGGGAAGATACAATGAGCAGTTCTTC.

The V call is TRBV28, the J call TRBJ2-7; TRBD1 is a possible D gene (5 bases). The V and J ends lost 3 bases and 5 bases respectively, with 11 bases between them. CDR1 is MDHEN, CDR2 SYDVKM, per germline. The CDR3 is 13 amino acids. CDR3 amino acids: CASSFRTPHEQYF. CDR3 sequence (DNA): TGTGCCAGCAGTTTCCGGACACCCCACGAGCAGTACTTC.

V and J are TRBV5-4 and TRBJ1-5; tentatively, D is TRBD1 (5 bases). Per germline, CDR1 SGHNT and CDR2 YYREEE (reference sequence). The CDR3 totals 14 residues. With 2 bases removed from V and 8 bases from J, the gap between germline ends came to 14 bases. The CDR3 sequence: CASSFGGSGEPQHF. The CDR3 DNA reads TGTGCCAGCAGCTTTGGGGGGTCTGGTGAGCCCCAGCATTTT.

The chain joins TRBV29-1 to TRBJ1-1; D is uncertain. The CDR3 contains 13 residues. CDR1 SQVTM and CDR2 ANQGSEA come from the germline V gene. V dropped 4 bases and J dropped 3 bases, with 12 bases sitting between them. CDR3 protein: CSVAARLDTEAFF. CDR3 sequence (DNA): TGCAGCGTTGCAGCCAGGTTGGACACTGAAGCTTTCTTT.

This chain joins TRBV9 and TRBJ2-1; 8 positions agree with TRBD2. This CDR3 has 15 amino acids. Germline V gene sequence: CDR1 SGDLS, CDR2 YYNGEE. Unmatched junction bases numbered 8, after V lost 0 bases and J lost 9 bases. DNA of the CDR3: TGTGCCAGCAGCGTAGAAGGAGCGGGAGTACGTGAGCAGTTCTTC. Translated, it gives CASSVEGAGVREQFF.

This clone has only one observation. In DNA form, the CDR3 reads TGTGCCAGTAGTCAGGGGAGGGAAGCTGAAAAACTGTTTTTT. Translating gives CASSQGREAEKLFF. V gene TRBV19 combines with J gene TRBJ1-4; D is perhaps TRBD1 (6 bases). V shed 5 bases and J shed 7 bases, with 14 bases lying between them. The CDR3 is 14 amino acids. Germline V gene sequence: CDR1 LNHDA, CDR2 SQIVND (reference sequence).

The chain uses TRBV18 and TRBJ1-5; unclear D gene. Germline CDR1 KGHSH, CDR2 LQKENI. The CDR3 consists of 14 residues. Trimming took 6 bases from V and 11 from J, leaving 20 bases between them. This CDR3 reads CASSSNEGETAQHF. In nucleotides, the CDR3 is TGTGCCAGCTCCTCGAATGAGGGTGAGACGGCCCAGCATTTT. Full variable domain (outside the CDR3, taken from reference TRBV18 and TRBJ1-5): NAGVMQNPRHLVRRRGQEARLRCSPMKGHSHVYWYRQLPEEGLKFMVYLQKENIIDESGMPKERFSAEFPKEGPSILRIQQVVRGDSAAYFCASSSNEGETAQHFGDGTRLSIL.